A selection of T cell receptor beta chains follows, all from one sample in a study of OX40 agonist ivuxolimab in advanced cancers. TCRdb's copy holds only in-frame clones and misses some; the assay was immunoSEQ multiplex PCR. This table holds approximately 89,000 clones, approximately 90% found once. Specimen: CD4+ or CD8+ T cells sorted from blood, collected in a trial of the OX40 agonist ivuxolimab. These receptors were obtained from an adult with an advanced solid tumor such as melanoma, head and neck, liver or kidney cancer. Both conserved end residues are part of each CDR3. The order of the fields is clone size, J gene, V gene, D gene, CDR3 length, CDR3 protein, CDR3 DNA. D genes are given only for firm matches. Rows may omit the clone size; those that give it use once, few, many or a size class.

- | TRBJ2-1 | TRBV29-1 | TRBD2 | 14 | CSGLAAASYNEQFF | TGCAGCGGTCTAGCGGCAGCATCCTACAATGAGCAGTTCTTC
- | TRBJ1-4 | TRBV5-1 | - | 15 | CASRTGTAGGEKLFF | TGCGCCAGCAGAACCGGGACCGCAGGAGGAGAAAAACTGTTTTTT
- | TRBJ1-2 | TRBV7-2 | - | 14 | CASSETGLPYGYTF | TGTGCCAGCAGCGAAACAGGGCTCCCATATGGCTACACCTTC
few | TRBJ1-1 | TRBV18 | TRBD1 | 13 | CASSPGQQIEAFF | TGTGCCAGCTCACCGGGACAGCAGATTGAAGCTTTCTTT
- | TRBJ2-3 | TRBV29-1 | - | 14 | CSVDPGLGTDTQYF | TGCAGCGTTGACCCCGGGCTCGGCACAGATACGCAGTATTTT
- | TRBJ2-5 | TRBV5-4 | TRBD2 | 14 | CASTPGLAGETQYF | TGTGCCAGCACCCCGGGACTAGCGGGAGAGACCCAGTACTTC
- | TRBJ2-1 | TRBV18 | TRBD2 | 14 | CASSIEREGPKQFF | TGTGCCAGCTCGATCGAGCGGGAGGGCCCTAAGCAGTTCTTC
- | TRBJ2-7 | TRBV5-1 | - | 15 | CASSFNVGETYEQYF | TGCGCCAGCAGCTTCAATGTAGGGGAAACCTACGAGCAGTACTTC
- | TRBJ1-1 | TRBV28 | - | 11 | CASTLNTEAFF | TGTGCCAGCACTTTGAACACTGAAGCTTTCTTT
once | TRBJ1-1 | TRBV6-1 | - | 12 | CASKRMNTEAFF | TGTGCCAGCAAAAGAATGAACACTGAAGCTTTCTTT
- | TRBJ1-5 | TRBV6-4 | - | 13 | CASNNRDNQPQHF | TGTGCCAGTAACAACAGGGACAATCAGCCCCAGCATTTT
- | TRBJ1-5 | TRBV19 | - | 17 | CASSIAVSGSFNQPQHF | TGTGCCAGTAGTATAGCGGTTTCGGGCAGCTTCAATCAGCCCCAGCATTTT
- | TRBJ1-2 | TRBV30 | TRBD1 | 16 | CAWIDPTTGDLYGYTF | TGTGCCTGGATAGACCCAACGACAGGGGACCTCTATGGCTACACCTTC